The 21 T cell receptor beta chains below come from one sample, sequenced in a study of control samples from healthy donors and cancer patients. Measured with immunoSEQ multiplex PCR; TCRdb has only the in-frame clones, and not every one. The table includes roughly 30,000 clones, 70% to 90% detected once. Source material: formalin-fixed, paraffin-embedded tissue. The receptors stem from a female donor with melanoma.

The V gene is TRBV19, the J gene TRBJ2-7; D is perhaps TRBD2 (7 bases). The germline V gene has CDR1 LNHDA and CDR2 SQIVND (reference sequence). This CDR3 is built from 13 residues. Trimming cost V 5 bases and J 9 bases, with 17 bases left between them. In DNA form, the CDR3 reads TGTGCCAGTAGTGAAAGGGGGGGAACGTGGCAGTACTTC. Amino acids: CASSERGGTWQYF.

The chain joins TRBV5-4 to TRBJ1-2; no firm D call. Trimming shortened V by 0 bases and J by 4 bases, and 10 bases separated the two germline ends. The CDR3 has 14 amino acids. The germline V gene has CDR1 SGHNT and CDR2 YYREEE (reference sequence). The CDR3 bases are TGTGCCAGCAGCTTGGGCCGCAGCCTCTATGGCTACACCTTC. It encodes CASSLGRSLYGYTF.

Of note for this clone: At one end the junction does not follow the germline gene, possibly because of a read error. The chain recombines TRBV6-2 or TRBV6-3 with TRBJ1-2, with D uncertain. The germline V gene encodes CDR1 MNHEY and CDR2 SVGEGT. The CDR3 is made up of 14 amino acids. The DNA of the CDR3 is TGTGCCGGCAGTTCCCTGGTCGATAACTATGGCTACACCTTC. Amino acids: CAGSSLVDNYGYTF.

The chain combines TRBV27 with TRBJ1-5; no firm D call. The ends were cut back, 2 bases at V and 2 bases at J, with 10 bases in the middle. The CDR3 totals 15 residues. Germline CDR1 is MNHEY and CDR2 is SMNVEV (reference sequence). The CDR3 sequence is CASSLGPRGNQPQHF. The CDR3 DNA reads TGTGCCAGCAGTTTAGGTCCCCGCGGCAATCAGCCCCAGCATTTT.

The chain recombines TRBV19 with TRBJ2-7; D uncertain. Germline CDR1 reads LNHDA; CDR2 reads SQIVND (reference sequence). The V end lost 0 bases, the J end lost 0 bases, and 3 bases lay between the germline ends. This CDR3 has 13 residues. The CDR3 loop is CASSIEVSYEQYF. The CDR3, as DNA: TGTGCCAGTAGTATAGAGGTCTCCTACGAGCAGTACTTC.

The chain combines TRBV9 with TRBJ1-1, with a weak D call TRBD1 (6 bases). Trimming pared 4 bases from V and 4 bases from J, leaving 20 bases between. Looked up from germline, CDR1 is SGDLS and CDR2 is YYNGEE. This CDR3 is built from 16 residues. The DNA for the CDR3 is TGTGCCAGCAGCCCCCAGGTTAGGGGGATGGGCACTGAAGCTTTCTTT. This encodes CASSPQVRGMGTEAFF.

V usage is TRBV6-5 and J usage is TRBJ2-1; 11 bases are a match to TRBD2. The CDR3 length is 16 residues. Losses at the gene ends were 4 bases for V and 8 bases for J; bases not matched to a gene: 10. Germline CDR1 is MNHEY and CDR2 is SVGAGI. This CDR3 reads CASSLTTSGRGDEQFF. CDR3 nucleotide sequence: TGTGCCAGCAGTTTGACCACTAGCGGGAGAGGCGATGAGCAGTTCTTC.

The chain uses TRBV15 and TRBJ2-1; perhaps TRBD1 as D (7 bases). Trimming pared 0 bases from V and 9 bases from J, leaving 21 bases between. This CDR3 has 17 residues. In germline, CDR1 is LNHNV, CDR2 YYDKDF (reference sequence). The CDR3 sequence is CATSRDRGTPRDSEQFF. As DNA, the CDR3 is TGTGCCACCAGCAGAGATCGGGGGACTCCCCGGGACAGTGAGCAGTTCTTC.

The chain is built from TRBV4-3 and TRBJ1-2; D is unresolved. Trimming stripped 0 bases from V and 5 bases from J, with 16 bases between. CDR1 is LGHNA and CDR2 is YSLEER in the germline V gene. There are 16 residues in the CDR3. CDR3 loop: CASSQDLRPHPYGYTF. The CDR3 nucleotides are TGCGCCAGCAGCCAAGATCTCCGGCCTCACCCTTATGGCTACACCTTC.

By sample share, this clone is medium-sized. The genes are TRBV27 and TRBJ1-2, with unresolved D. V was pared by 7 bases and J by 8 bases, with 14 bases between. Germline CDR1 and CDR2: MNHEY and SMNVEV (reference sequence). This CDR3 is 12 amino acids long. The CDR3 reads CASMNIVEGYTF. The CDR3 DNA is TGTGCCAGCATGAATATCGTGGAAGGCTACACCTTC.

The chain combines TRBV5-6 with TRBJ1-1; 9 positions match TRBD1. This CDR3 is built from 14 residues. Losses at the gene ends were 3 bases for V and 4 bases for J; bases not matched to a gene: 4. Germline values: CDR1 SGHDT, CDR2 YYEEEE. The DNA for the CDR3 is TGTGCCAGCAGCTCCTCGGACAGGGGCACTGAAGCTTTCTTT. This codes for CASSSSDRGTEAFF. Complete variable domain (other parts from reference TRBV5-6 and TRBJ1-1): DAGVTQSPTHLIKTRGQQVTLRCSPKSGHDTVSWYQQALGQGPQFIFQYYEEEERQRGNFPDRFSGHQFPNYSSELNVNALLLGDSALYLCASSSSDRGTEAFFGQGTRLTVV.

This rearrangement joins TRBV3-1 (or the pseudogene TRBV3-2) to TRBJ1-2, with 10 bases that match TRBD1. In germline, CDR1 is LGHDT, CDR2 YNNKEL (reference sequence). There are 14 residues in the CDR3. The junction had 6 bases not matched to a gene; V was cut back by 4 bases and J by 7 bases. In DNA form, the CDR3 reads TGTGCCAGCAGCCGACCCGGGACAGGGGTTGGCTACACCTTC. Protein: CASSRPGTGVGYTF.

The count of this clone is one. CDR3 region: CASSLLTGAREKLFF. Here the CDR3 DNA reads TGCGCCAGCAGCCTCCTTACGGGAGCGCGCGAAAAACTGTTTTTT. The chain uses TRBV5-1 and TRBJ1-4, with unresolved D. Germline assignment: CDR1 SGHRS and CDR2 YFSETQ. V lost 4 bases and J lost 8, with 18 bases in between. The CDR3 is 15 residues long.

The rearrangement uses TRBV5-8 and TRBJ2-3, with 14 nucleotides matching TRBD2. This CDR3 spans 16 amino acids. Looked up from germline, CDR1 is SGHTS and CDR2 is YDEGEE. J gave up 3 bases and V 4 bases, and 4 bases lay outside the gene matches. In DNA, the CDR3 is TGTGCCAGCAGCGGGGGACTAGCGGGAGCAACAGATACGCAGTATTTT. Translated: CASSGGLAGATDTQYF.

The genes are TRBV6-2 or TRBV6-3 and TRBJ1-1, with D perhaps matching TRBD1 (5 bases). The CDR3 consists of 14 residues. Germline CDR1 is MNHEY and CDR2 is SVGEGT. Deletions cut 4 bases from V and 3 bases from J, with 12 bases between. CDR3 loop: CASSSSLGHTEAFF. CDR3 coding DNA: TGTGCCAGCAGTTCATCATTGGGGCACACTGAAGCTTTCTTT.

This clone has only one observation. The CDR3 protein is CASSLGMANTIYF. Here the CDR3 DNA reads TGTGCCAGCAGTCTAGGGATGGCAAACACCATATATTTT. The chain combines TRBV7-9 with TRBJ1-3; no reliable D call. This CDR3 region has 13 residues. V was pared by 6 bases and J by 6 bases, with 12 bases between. CDR1 and CDR2 from the germline V gene are SEHNR and FQNEAQ (reference sequence).

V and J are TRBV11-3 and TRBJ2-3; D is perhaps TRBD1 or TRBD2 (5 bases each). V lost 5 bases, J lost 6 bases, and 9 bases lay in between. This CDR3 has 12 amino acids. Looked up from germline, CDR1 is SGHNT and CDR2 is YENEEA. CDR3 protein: CASSRDQDTQYF. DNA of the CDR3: TGTGCCAGCAGCAGGGACCAGGATACGCAGTATTTT.

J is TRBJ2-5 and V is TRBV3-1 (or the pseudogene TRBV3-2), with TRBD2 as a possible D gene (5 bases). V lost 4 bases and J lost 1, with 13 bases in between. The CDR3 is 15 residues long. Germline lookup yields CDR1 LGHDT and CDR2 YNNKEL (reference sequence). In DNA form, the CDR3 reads TGTGCCAGCAGCCCCACTAGAGTAATCCAAGAGACCCAGTACTTC. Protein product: CASSPTRVIQETQYF.

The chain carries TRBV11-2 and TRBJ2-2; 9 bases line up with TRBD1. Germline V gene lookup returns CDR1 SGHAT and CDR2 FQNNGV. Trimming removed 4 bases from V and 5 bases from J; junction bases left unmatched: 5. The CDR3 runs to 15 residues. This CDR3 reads CASSSQGAVTGELFF. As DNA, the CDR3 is TGTGCCAGCAGCTCACAGGGGGCGGTTACCGGGGAGCTGTTTTTT.

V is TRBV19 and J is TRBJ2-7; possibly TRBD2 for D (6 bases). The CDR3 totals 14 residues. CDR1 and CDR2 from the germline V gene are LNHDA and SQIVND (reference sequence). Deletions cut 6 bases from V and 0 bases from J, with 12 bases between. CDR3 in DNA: TGTGCCAGTAGCCTTAGCGGAGGCTCCTACGAGCAGTACTTC. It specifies CASSLSGGSYEQYF. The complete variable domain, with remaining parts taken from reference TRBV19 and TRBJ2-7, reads DGGITQSPKYLFRKEGQNVTLSCEQNLNHDAMYWYRQDPGQGLRLIYYSQIVNDFQKGDIAEGYSVSREKKESFPLTVTSAQKNPTAFYLCASSLSGGSYEQYFGPGTRLTVT.

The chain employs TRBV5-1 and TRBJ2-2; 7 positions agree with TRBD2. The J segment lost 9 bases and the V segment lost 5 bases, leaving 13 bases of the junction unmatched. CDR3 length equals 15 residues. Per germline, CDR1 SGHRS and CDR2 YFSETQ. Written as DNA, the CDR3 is TGCGCCAGCAGTTCCGGGCTAGCGGCAACCAGGGAGCTGTTTTTT. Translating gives CASSSGLAATRELFF.